The entry below describes one T cell receptor (beta chain). Its antigen remains unknown. The entry originates in a study of regulatory T cells in long-lasting Graves disease. HTBI primers from iRepertoire and Arm-PCR of CDR3 regions yielded the TCR beta libraries. MiXCR was run by TCRdb on the multiplex PCR reads, yielding one entry per CDR3 protein. Among 530,000 or so distinct CDR3 sequences listed, roughly 12% were seen once. Time point reported: newly diagnosed GD, antithyroid drugs for less than 3 months. PBMCs provided the RNA from which the TCR library was made. An endocrinology department in Xi'an, China, recruited the patients. Findings and limits, study-wide: Exclusively peripheral blood, rather than thyroid tissue, was studied.

The V end lost 6 bases, the J end lost 5 bases, and 8 bases lay between the germline ends. CDR3 length equals 12 residues. Looked up from germline, CDR1 is ENHRY and CDR2 is SYGVKD. Separately, the same data were catalogued under a study of T cells in Graves' hyperthyroidism and ophthalmopathy.

The receptor was isolated from a man aged 30 to 39 with Graves disease. The sample here was peripheral blood mononuclear cells (PBMCs), taken at new diagnosis, from a patient treated with antithyroid drugs. The V and J genes are TRBV10-3 and TRBJ2-1, with D possibly TRBD1 on 6 matching bases. The CDR3: CAISRDNNEQFF. The DNA for the CDR3 is TGTGCCATCAGCCGGGACAACAATGAGCAGTTCTTC.